What follows describes a single T cell receptor (beta chain). Other DNA sequences within the sample encode an identical CDR3. The CDR3 consists of 13 residues. From germline, CDR1 is SGHRS and CDR2 YFSETQ. V was shortened by 0 bases and J by 5 bases, with 8 bases between the two germline ends. Caucasian adults residing in Nashville, Tennessee made up all the donors. This specimen comes from a study of shared clonotypes between healthy human individuals. Every subset had its genomic DNA shared out evenly among several immunoSEQ plates. Authors' processing steps: ImmunoSEQ only sent back junction sequences with no quality scores, so filtering was done differently. Clones were read by immunoSEQ multiplex PCR, and TCRdb kept only the in-frame ones, dropping some. V and J calls and clone size are as listed in that table; D and trimming were resolved from the DNA. The table has more than 2 million clones, about 94% seen once.

The clonotype was recovered from a man aged 18 to 30 in good health. The sample comprised naive CD4+ T cells sorted from blood. Noted subset: CD45RA+ positively selected. V is TRBV5-1 and J is TRBJ2-5; D gene ambiguous. As DNA, the CDR3 is TGCGCCAGCAGCTTGGAGGGTGCGGAGACCCAGTACTTC. This codes for CASSLEGAETQYF.